Listed below are T cell receptor beta chains from one sample, sequenced in a study of shared clonotypes between healthy human individuals. Using immunoSEQ multiplex PCR, the repertoire was profiled, and TCRdb retains in-frame clones only, with some absent. The top ten hold approximately 1.7% of the sample, which has about 2.1 million clones, over 85% seen once. Sequenced input: naive CD8+ T cells from PBMCs. Receptors were obtained from a man aged 18 to 29 in good health. Some clones in this sample may be carry-over from other donors' samples. Each CDR3 is given with its conserved first and last residue. The D gene is left open where the match is weak. The size of a clone is reported for some rows only, either as once, few or many, or as a class for expanded clones.

cdr3_aa cdr3_nt clone_size v_call d_call j_call
CASSYRGPKSYEQYF TGTGCCAGTAGTTACAGGGGGCCAAAATCCTACGAGCAGTACTTC NA TRBV19 TRBD1 TRBJ2-7
CASSLRDGRNEQFF TGTGCCAGCAGCTTAAGGGATGGGAGAAATGAGCAGTTCTTC NA TRBV11-3 NA TRBJ2-1
CASAVDTQYF TGTGCCAGCGCGGTGGATACGCAGTATTTT NA TRBV7-9 NA TRBJ2-3
CASSQGQKLSYNEQFF TGTGCCAGCTCACAGGGACAGAAACTCTCCTACAATGAGCAGTTCTTC NA TRBV18 TRBD1 TRBJ2-1
CASSDSGEQYF TGCGCCAGCAGTGATAGCGGAGAGCAGTACTTC NA TRBV10-1 NA TRBJ2-7
CASRTYEQYF TGTGCCAGCAGGACCTACGAGCAGTACTTC NA TRBV6-1 NA TRBJ2-7
CASSLSGQGLFSIQYF TGTGCCAGCAGCTTATCGGGACAGGGGCTATTCTCCATTCAGTACTTC once TRBV5-5 TRBD1 TRBJ2-4
CASSPSGATYEQYF TGTGCCAGCAGCCCCTCGGGGGCGACCTACGAGCAGTACTTC NA TRBV9 NA TRBJ2-7
CASSLLLPTDTQYF TGTGCCAGCAGCTTACTCCTCCCCACAGATACGCAGTATTTT NA TRBV7-9 NA TRBJ2-3
CASSQDRGLGNTIYF TGTGCCAGCAGCCAGGACAGGGGGCTCGGAAACACCATATATTTT once TRBV28 TRBD1 TRBJ1-3
CASSSTGWSGNTIYF TGTGCCAGCAGCTCTACAGGGTGGTCTGGAAACACCATATATTTT NA TRBV13 NA TRBJ1-3
CASSLKRRPDEQYF TGTGCCAGCAGCTTGAAACGGCGACCGGACGAGCAGTACTTC NA TRBV5-8 NA TRBJ2-7
CASSFTYKTGGRAKNIQYF TGTGCCAGTAGTTTCACCTATAAAACAGGGGGGAGAGCCAAAAACATTCAGTACTTC NA TRBV19 TRBD1 TRBJ2-4
CASSAPGMNTEAFF TGTGCCAGCAGCGCCCCAGGGATGAACACTGAAGCTTTCTTT NA TRBV9 NA TRBJ1-1
CASSLAGPTSGNTIYF TGTGCCAGCAGCCTCGCAGGTCCCACTTCTGGAAACACCATATATTTT NA TRBV7-3 NA TRBJ1-3
CASKSGTSGDYNEQFF TGTGCCAGCAAGTCAGGGACTAGCGGGGACTACAATGAGCAGTTCTTC NA TRBV9 TRBD2 TRBJ2-1
CASSQALGSAAAEQCF TGCGCCAGCAGCCAAGCTTTAGGGTCCGCGGCAGCCGAGCAGTGCTTC NA TRBV4-1 NA TRBJ2-7
CASSFPGQLLYF TGTGCCAGCAGTTTCCCAGGACAATTACTTTACTTC NA TRBV27 NA TRBJ2-5
CSVDLGLASTDTQYF TGCAGCGTTGACCTGGGACTGGCTAGCACAGATACGCAGTATTTT NA TRBV29-1 NA TRBJ2-3
CASKGGAGELFF TGTGCCAGCAAGGGAGGGGCCGGGGAGCTGTTTTTT once TRBV2 TRBD2 TRBJ2-2
CASSWTGTNEQFF TGTGCCAGCAGCTGGACAGGGACGAATGAGCAGTTCTTC NA TRBV13 TRBD1 TRBJ2-1
CASRHGQPTNEKLFF TGCGCCAGCAGACATGGACAGCCAACTAATGAAAAACTGTTTTTT NA TRBV23-1 NA TRBJ1-4
CASRPTTRYGYTF TGTGCCAGCAGACCTACCACAAGATATGGCTACACCTTC NA TRBV7-9 NA TRBJ1-2
CASSSGLAGYEQYF TGTGCCAGCAGTTCGGGACTAGCCGGCTACGAGCAGTACTTC NA TRBV28 TRBD2 TRBJ2-7
CASSQAHYLAGVATGELFF TGCGCCAGCAGCCAAGCCCACTACCTAGCGGGAGTCGCAACCGGGGAGCTGTTTTTT NA TRBV4-1 TRBD2 TRBJ2-2
CSVDPTHEQFF TGCAGCGTTGATCCCACACATGAGCAGTTCTTC NA TRBV29-1 NA TRBJ2-1
CASSFSNQPQHF TGTGCCAGCAGCTTTAGCAATCAGCCCCAGCATTTT NA TRBV7-9 NA TRBJ1-5
CASSPFIFLAGAEQYF TGTGCCAGCAGTCCCTTTATTTTCCTAGCGGGAGCCGAGCAGTACTTC NA TRBV27 TRBD2 TRBJ2-7
CASSQDRTRGLQPQHF TGCGCCAGCAGCCAAGATCGTACTAGAGGGCTTCAGCCCCAGCATTTT NA TRBV4-3 NA TRBJ1-5
CASSVRHPGSGELFF TGTGCCAGCAGTGTTAGGCACCCGGGTTCCGGGGAGCTGTTTTTT NA TRBV28 NA TRBJ2-2
CASSLRQGGTYEQYF TGTGCCAGCAGTTTGAGACAGGGGGGGACCTACGAGCAGTACTTC once TRBV27 TRBD1 TRBJ2-7
CATGLSYEQYF TGTGCCACCGGACTCTCCTACGAGCAGTACTTC NA TRBV2 NA TRBJ2-7
CASSLQVATNEKLFF TGTGCCAGCAGTTTGCAAGTTGCAACTAATGAAAAACTGTTTTTT NA TRBV27 NA TRBJ1-4
CASSVEGISGNTIYF TGTGCCAGCAGCGTTGAGGGGATTTCTGGAAACACCATATATTTT NA TRBV9 NA TRBJ1-3
CASSWSSGHIYNEQFF TGTGCCAGCAGTTGGTCGTCGGGACACATATACAATGAGCAGTTCTTC NA TRBV27 NA TRBJ2-1
CATSRVQEGSGNTIYF TGTGCCACCAGCAGAGTACAGGAGGGATCTGGAAACACCATATATTTT NA TRBV15 NA TRBJ1-3
CASSLWAGKGEQFF TGTGCCAGCAGTTTATGGGCCGGAAAGGGGGAGCAGTTCTTC NA TRBV28 NA TRBJ2-1
CASGLGENQPQHF TGTGCTAGTGGTCTAGGGGAAAATCAGCCCCAGCATTTT NA TRBV12-5 NA TRBJ1-5
CASSDRPWSGYTF TGTGCCAGCAGTGACAGGCCATGGAGCGGCTACACCTTC few TRBV2 NA TRBJ1-2
CASSIAARSEQYF TGTGCCAGTAGTATAGCGGCCAGGTCAGAGCAGTACTTC once TRBV19 NA TRBJ2-7
CAISESARGVSYEQYF TGTGCCATCAGTGAGTCGGCGCGGGGTGTATCCTACGAGCAGTACTTC NA TRBV10-3 NA TRBJ2-7
CASSLGTAIGGFKNIQYF TGTGCCAGCAGCTTAGGAACAGCTATCGGGGGATTCAAAAACATTCAGTACTTC NA TRBV11-1 NA TRBJ2-4
CASSPPGTGWPGYTF TGTGCCAGCAGTCCGCCCGGGACAGGGTGGCCTGGCTACACCTTC NA TRBV28 TRBD1 TRBJ1-2
CASSVGQGARGTEAFF TGTGCCAGCAGCGTAGGACAGGGGGCAAGAGGGACTGAAGCTTTCTTT NA TRBV9 TRBD1 TRBJ1-1
CATSWGGYSNQPQHF TGTGCCACCAGCTGGGGGGGATATAGCAATCAGCCCCAGCATTTT NA TRBV15 NA TRBJ1-5
CASSLAVGVGQPQHF TGTGCCAGCAGTTTAGCGGTTGGGGTCGGTCAGCCCCAGCATTTT NA TRBV28 NA TRBJ1-5
CAISETGTGLSYEQYF TGTGCCATCAGTGAGACCGGGACAGGGCTGTCCTACGAGCAGTACTTC once TRBV10-3 TRBD1 TRBJ2-7
CAWSPRGRNEKLFF TGTGCCTGGAGTCCCAGGGGGCGGAATGAAAAACTGTTTTTT NA TRBV30 TRBD1 TRBJ1-4
CASSPDQTSYEQYF TGTGCCAGCAGCCCGGACCAGACCTCCTACGAGCAGTACTTC NA TRBV14 NA TRBJ2-7
CATSRDRGMADTQYF TGTGCCACCAGCAGAGACAGGGGGATGGCAGATACGCAGTATTTT NA TRBV15 TRBD1 TRBJ2-3
CASSALNNEQFF TGTGCCAGCAGCGCTCTGAACAATGAGCAGTTCTTC once TRBV7-6 NA TRBJ2-1
CASSISGSPYEQYF TGTGCCAGCAGTATTAGCGGGAGTCCCTACGAGCAGTACTTC NA TRBV27 TRBD2 TRBJ2-7
CASSVVTSTDTQYF TGTGCCAGCAGTGTTGTCACCAGCACAGATACGCAGTATTTT NA TRBV6-1 NA TRBJ2-3
CASSFGRGWGTDTQYF TGTGCCAGCAGTTTTGGCCGCGGTTGGGGAACAGATACGCAGTATTTT NA TRBV28 NA TRBJ2-3
CATSDRDGVDTIYF TGTGCCACCAGCGATCGGGACGGCGTTGACACCATATATTTT NA TRBV15 NA TRBJ1-3
CASSPGASGSNEQFF TGTGCCAGCAGCCCCGGGGCTAGCGGGAGCAATGAGCAGTTCTTC NA TRBV27 TRBD2 TRBJ2-1
CATSSRRTLTNEKLFF TGTGCCACCAGCAGCCGCCGGACCCTAACTAATGAAAAACTGTTTTTT NA TRBV15 NA TRBJ1-4
CASSFRGPLEQYF TGTGCCAGCAGTTTTAGGGGGCCCCTCGAGCAGTACTTC NA TRBV28 TRBD1 TRBJ2-7
CASIRGLSGANVLTF TGTGCCAGCATACGGGGACTGTCTGGGGCCAACGTCCTGACTTTC NA TRBV6-1 NA TRBJ2-6
CASSLTAPKETQYF TGTGCCAGCAGCCTGACAGCCCCCAAAGAGACCCAGTACTTC NA TRBV5-4 NA TRBJ2-5